A selection of T cell receptor beta chains follows, all from one sample in a study of blood T cell repertoires in COVID-19. Method: immunoSEQ multiplex PCR; TCRdb's copy keeps in-frame clones and lacks some. The sample lists about 250,000 clones; about 91% were seen once. Sequences were obtained from peripheral blood. Receptors were obtained from a woman in her thirties with COVID-19, enrolled during active disease. The CDR3 runs from the conserved cysteine through the conserved F or W. A D gene is named only where the DNA matches it firmly. Expanded clones get a size class; other rows say once, few or many, or leave the size out.

d_call | clone_size | j_call | v_call | cdr3_nt | cdr3_aa
NA | NA | TRBJ2-7 | TRBV7-9 | TGTGCCAGCAGCCACCTTGACAGGCCCTACGAGCAGTACTTC | CASSHLDRPYEQYF
NA | NA | TRBJ2-2 | TRBV18 | TGTGCCAGCTCACCTCGCCGCGGCGCGGCCGGGGAGCTGTTTTTT | CASSPRRGAAGELFF
TRBD1 | NA | TRBJ2-1 | TRBV28 | TGTGCCAGCAGAGCCGGGACAGGGGGCAGAAACAATGAGCAGTTCTTC | CASRAGTGGRNNEQFF
NA | NA | TRBJ2-5 | TRBV5-6 | TGTGCCAGCAGCTCGACAGGTCGGACCCAGTACTTC | CASSSTGRTQYF
TRBD1 | NA | TRBJ1-1 | TRBV29-1 | TGCAGCGAGGGACAGCTGAACACTGAAGCTTTCTTT | CSEGQLNTEAFF
NA | once | TRBJ2-7 | TRBV10-3 | TGTGCCATCAGTGAGTCTGACTTCTCCTACGAGCAGTACTTC | CAISESDFSYEQYF
TRBD1 | NA | TRBJ1-1 | TRBV7-2 | TGTGCCAGCAGCGACCAGGACAGGGGAATCAGGAACACTGAAGCTTTCTTT | CASSDQDRGIRNTEAFF
TRBD1 | NA | TRBJ1-2 | TRBV2 | TGTGCCAGCGAGGACCGGGACAGGGTCTATGGCTACACCTTC | CASEDRDRVYGYTF
NA | NA | TRBJ1-5 | TRBV3-1/TRBV3-2 | TGTGCCAGCAGCCAAGCGGCGGCTGATAGCAATCAGCCCCAGCATTTT | CASSQAAADSNQPQHF
NA | NA | TRBJ1-5 | TRBV2 | TGTGCCAGCAGTGAACCCGGGAAAAGACAGCCCCAGCATTTT | CASSEPGKRQPQHF
TRBD1 | NA | TRBJ2-1 | TRBV27 | TGTGCCAGCAGTTTATCGGTACAGGGGGGTTACAATGAGCAGTTCTTC | CASSLSVQGGYNEQFF
NA | NA | TRBJ2-1 | TRBV2 | TGTGCCAGCAGTGACACTCGGAGCGTCAATGAGCAGTTCTTC | CASSDTRSVNEQFF
NA | NA | TRBJ2-5 | TRBV9 | TGTGCCAGCAGCGCGGAAGGGACACCCCAAGAGACCCAGTACTTC | CASSAEGTPQETQYF
TRBD1 | NA | TRBJ1-6 | TRBV5-1 | TGCGCCAGCAGCTTGGGGGGACAGGGGATTTCACCCCTCCACTTT | CASSLGGQGISPLHF
TRBD1 | NA | TRBJ1-6 | TRBV7-2 | TGTGCCAGCAGCGGGTCGGGACAGGGATCTTCACCCCTCCACTTT | CASSGSGQGSSPLHF
TRBD1 | NA | TRBJ1-1 | TRBV25-1 | TGTGCCAGCAGTGAATACGACGGGACAGGCGTTAATGAAGCTTTCTTT | CASSEYDGTGVNEAFF
TRBD2 | NA | TRBJ2-3 | TRBV11-3 | TGTGCCAGCAGCTTCCTGAGGACTAGCGGTTCCACAGATACGCAGTATTTT | CASSFLRTSGSTDTQYF
TRBD1 | NA | TRBJ1-3 | TRBV18 | TGTGCCAGCTCACCATGGGACAGCTCTGGAAACACCATATATTTT | CASSPWDSSGNTIYF
TRBD1 | NA | TRBJ2-2 | TRBV7-9 | TGTGCCAGCAGCGACCAGGACAGGGGCACCGGGGAGCTGTTTTTT | CASSDQDRGTGELFF
NA | NA | TRBJ2-3 | TRBV19 | TGTGCCAGTACCCCAACAGCAGCTAGCACAGATACGCAGTATTTT | CASTPTAASTDTQYF
NA | NA | TRBJ2-2 | TRBV15 | TGTGCCACCAGCAGAGATGAAAACAGCCACACCGGGGAGCTGTTTTTT | CATSRDENSHTGELFF
NA | NA | TRBJ2-7 | TRBV6-5 | TGTGCCAGCAGCCCACTGGGGGGAGGCGAGCAGTACTTC | CASSPLGGGEQYF
NA | NA | TRBJ2-6 | TRBV7-8 | TGTGCCAGCAGCGTACGAGCTGGGGCCAACGTCCTGACTTTC | CASSVRAGANVLTF
TRBD2 | NA | TRBJ2-2 | TRBV7-2 | TGTGCCAGCAGCCTGGGTCCGGGAGGGAACACCGGGGAGCTGTTTTTT | CASSLGPGGNTGELFF
TRBD1 | NA | TRBJ2-7 | TRBV7-2 | TGTGCCAGCAGCCCAACCTGGACAGGGTTACCCTACGAGCAGTACTTC | CASSPTWTGLPYEQYF
NA | NA | TRBJ2-6 | TRBV6-1 | TGTGCCAGCAGTGAAGTTCTAACCTGGGGGGCCAACGTCCTGACTTTC | CASSEVLTWGANVLTF
NA | NA | TRBJ1-4 | TRBV6-4 | TGTGCCAGCAGTGAGGGGGGGGGCGAGAATGAAAAACTGTTTTTT | CASSEGGGENEKLFF
NA | NA | TRBJ1-5 | TRBV10-2 | TGCGCCAGCACCACGGGGGGGGCACAGCCCCAGCATTTT | CASTTGGAQPQHF
NA | NA | TRBJ1-2 | TRBV9 | TGTGCCAGCAGCGTAGGGGACAATCGGTATGGCTACACCTTC | CASSVGDNRYGYTF
TRBD2 | NA | TRBJ2-5 | TRBV5-1 | TGCGCCAGCAGCTTCCTAGCGGGAGTTCTGCAAGAGACCCAGTACTTC | CASSFLAGVLQETQYF
TRBD2 | NA | TRBJ2-1 | TRBV10-2 | TGCGCCAGCACCGGATTGGGTAGCGGGGGGGCCCGGGTCAGCTCCTACAATGAGCAGTTCTTC | CASTGLGSGGARVSSYNEQFF
NA | NA | TRBJ1-6 | TRBV7-9 | TGTGCCAGCAGCTTAGGTGCAGGGCGAGATTCACCCCTCCACTTT | CASSLGAGRDSPLHF
TRBD1 | NA | TRBJ1-2 | TRBV3-1/TRBV3-2 | TGTGCCAGCAGCCATGCCGAAGGGACAGGCCCCTATGGCTACACCTTC | CASSHAEGTGPYGYTF
NA | NA | TRBJ1-2 | TRBV5-1 | TGCGCCAGCAGCTTCCGGGGTGATCATGGCTACACCTTC | CASSFRGDHGYTF
TRBD1 | once | TRBJ1-2 | TRBV5-1 | TGCGCCAGCAGCTTTGGATACGGGACAGGGAGACTTTTCGGGGGCTACACCTTC | CASSFGYGTGRLFGGYTF
TRBD2 | NA | TRBJ2-3 | TRBV29-1 | TGCAGCGTTGAAGATCTTCGGGGGGGGCCTTATACGCAGTATTTT | CSVEDLRGGPYTQYF
TRBD2 | NA | TRBJ2-5 | TRBV19 | TGTGCCAGTAGTATAATGGCGGGGGGAGAGACCCAGTACTTC | CASSIMAGGETQYF
TRBD2 | NA | TRBJ2-3 | TRBV6-1 | TGTGCCAGCAGTGAGACTAGCGGGAGTTCGGATACGCAGTATTTT | CASSETSGSSDTQYF
TRBD2 | NA | TRBJ2-7 | TRBV28 | TGTGCCAGCAGCCGGGGTAGCGGGTACGAGCAGTACTTC | CASSRGSGYEQYF
TRBD2 | NA | TRBJ2-5 | TRBV28 | TGTGCCAGCCCCCCTAGCGGGGAGACGAACCAAGAGACCCAGTACTTC | CASPPSGETNQETQYF
NA | NA | TRBJ1-2 | TRBV9 | TGTGCCAGCAGCGACGGTCTACAGGGCGCCTATGGCTACACCTTC | CASSDGLQGAYGYTF
TRBD1 | NA | TRBJ1-5 | TRBV28 | TGTGCCAGCAGTTTAATGGGGGACAGGGACCATTTT | CASSLMGDRDHF
TRBD1 | NA | TRBJ1-3 | TRBV27 | TGTGCCAGCAGTTTCGACAGGGGGCGAGGAAACACCATATATTTT | CASSFDRGRGNTIYF
TRBD2 | NA | TRBJ2-1 | TRBV5-4 | TGTGCCAGCAGGCTGGGGCTAGCGGGGGAGTCCTCCTACAATGAGCAGTTCTTC | CASRLGLAGESSYNEQFF
TRBD1 | NA | TRBJ1-2 | TRBV10-3 | TGTGCCATCAGCCCCGACAGGGGTGATGGCTACACCTTC | CAISPDRGDGYTF
NA | once | TRBJ1-1 | TRBV6-5 | TGTGCCAGCAGTTACCATGCCTCAGGTGGAGGCACTGAAGCTTTCTTT | CASSYHASGGGTEAFF
NA | once | TRBJ1-2 | TRBV7-9 | TGTGCCAGCAGCCCCCAAGCCAGCGGCAGCCTCTATGGCTACACCTTC | CASSPQASGSLYGYTF